One and the same sample provided the 27 T cell receptor beta chains below, sequenced in a study of T cells in Graves' hyperthyroidism and ophthalmopathy. Amplified TCR beta CDR3 regions derived from RNA transcripts. The TCR CDR3 was amplified in a first-round RT-PCR using the HTBI primer set. TCRdb re-called the multiplex PCR reads with MiXCR, one entry per CDR3 protein. This sample has roughly 700,000 distinct CDR3 sequences; 11% to 15% occur once, and the top ten carry roughly a tenth. The sample was blood. All receptors come from a woman aged 18-30 years with Graves' hyperthyroidism.

This clonotype was found many times. This chain uses TRBV6-2 or TRBV6-3 with TRBJ1-1, with 9 bases identical to TRBD1. From germline, CDR1 is MNHEY and CDR2 SVGEGT. Unmatched junction bases numbered 5, after V lost 4 bases and J lost 2 bases. The CDR3 consists of 15 residues. The CDR3 coding sequence is TGTGCCAGCAGTTCCCTGGGACAGGGAAACACTGAAGCTTTCTTT. Its protein is CASSSLGQGNTEAFF.

This clonotype was detected ten times or more. This chain uses TRBV6-2 or TRBV6-3 with TRBJ2-1; D is undetermined. The germline gives CDR1 MNHEY, CDR2 SVGEGT. CDR3 length: 12 amino acids. Deletions cut 2 bases from V and 5 bases from J, with 4 bases between. DNA of the CDR3: TGTGCCAGCAGTTACCTTAACAATGAGCAGTTCTTC. It codes for CASSYLNNEQFF.

This sequence joins TRBV2 and TRBJ1-1; 7 nucleotides line up with TRBD1. This CDR3 is built from 14 residues. Germline CDR1 SNHLY, CDR2 FYNNEI. V shed 5 bases, J shed 5 bases, and the junction held 8 bases outside the gene matches. The CDR3 protein is CASSKGQVGTEAFF. The CDR3, as DNA: TGTGCCAGCAGTAAAGGACAGGTGGGAACTGAAGCTTTCTTT.

This clonotype was recorded many times. V is TRBV27 and J is TRBJ2-7, with a weak D call TRBD1 (6 bases). CDR3 length: 16 residues. The germline gives CDR1 MNHEY, CDR2 SMNVEV (reference sequence). Trimming took 6 bases from V and 6 from J, leaving 24 bases between them. Here the CDR3 reads CASSDHPVGGPREQYF. Here the CDR3 DNA reads TGTGCCAGCAGCGATCACCCGGTAGGGGGACCCCGCGAGCAGTACTTC.

This chain's CDR3 is CASSPTWLSSHGYTF. The CDR3 nucleotides read TGTGCCAGCAGTCCCACCTGGTTGAGTTCGCATGGCTACACCTTC. The chain carries TRBV6-2 or TRBV6-3 and TRBJ1-2; D is unclear. Deletions cut 5 bases from V and 6 bases from J, with 19 bases between. The CDR3 sequence is 15 residues long. Germline CDR1 reads MNHEY; CDR2 reads SVGEGT.

V gene TRBV7-8 combines with J gene TRBJ2-3; D unclear. V lost 7 bases, J lost 6 bases, and 26 bases lay in between. This CDR3 spans 17 amino acids. The germline V gene encodes CDR1 SGHVS and CDR2 FQNEAQ. The CDR3 loop reads CASTGVVFTSFPDTQYF. The CDR3 DNA reads TGTGCCAGCACTGGAGTGGTATTTACTTCCTTTCCGGATACGCAGTATTTT.

The chain recombines TRBV4-3 with TRBJ1-4; D gene uncertain. The germline gives CDR1 LGHNA, CDR2 YSLEER. V lost 4 bases to trimming and J lost 10 bases, with 13 bases between them. The CDR3 totals 13 residues. The chain's CDR3 is CASSRQRTGKLFF. The CDR3 nucleotides read TGCGCCAGCAGCCGCCAAAGGACGGGAAAACTGTTTTTT.

This chain connects TRBV7-9 to TRBJ2-7; D not certain. This CDR3 region has 16 residues. The germline CDR1 and CDR2 sequences are SEHNR and FQNEAQ (reference sequence). The V end lost 0 bases, the J end lost 0 bases, and 12 bases lay between the germline ends. The CDR3 spells CASSLAYGRNSYEQYF. As DNA, the CDR3 is TGTGCCAGCAGCTTAGCGTACGGCAGAAACTCCTACGAGCAGTACTTC.

J is TRBJ1-5 and V is TRBV24-1, with D possibly TRBD1 on 5 matching bases. The CDR3 is made up of 13 amino acids. Between the trimmed V and J ends, which lost 5 bases and 8 bases, there was a span of 12 bases. Germline loops: CDR1 KGHDR, CDR2 SFDVKD. CDR3 loop: CATSASRGEPQHF. The CDR3 nucleotides read TGTGCCACCAGTGCATCAAGAGGGGAGCCCCAGCATTTT.

This clonotype was counted at least ten times. This rearrangement joins TRBV2 to TRBJ2-7; TRBD2 matches at 8 bases. Trimming took 0 bases from V and 6 from J; bases not matched to a gene: 7. From germline, CDR1 is SNHLY and CDR2 FYNNEI. The CDR3 contains 15 residues. The CDR3 loop is CASSEARLAGLEQYF. CDR3 DNA sequence: TGTGCCAGCAGTGAAGCGCGGCTAGCGGGCCTCGAGCAGTACTTC.

This clonotype appeared a few times. The CDR3 sequence is CASSVGTGTHTEAFF. Written as DNA, the CDR3 is TGTGCCAGTAGTGTCGGGACAGGCACTCACACTGAAGCTTTCTTT. The V and J genes are TRBV19 and TRBJ1-1, with 8 positions matching TRBD1. With 5 bases clipped from V and 3 bases from J, the junction kept 8 bases outside the gene matches. The length of the CDR3 is 15 residues. CDR1 and CDR2 (germline): LNHDA, SQIVND (reference sequence).

This clonotype occurred many times. The chain links TRBV5-5 to TRBJ1-1; D is perhaps TRBD1 (6 bases). The germline gives CDR1 SGHKS, CDR2 YYEKEE (reference sequence). Trimming cost V 4 bases and J 6 bases, with 13 bases left between them. The CDR3 extends over 13 amino acids. CDR3 region: CASSGTGNAEAFF. The CDR3 DNA reads TGTGCCAGCAGCGGAACAGGGAATGCTGAAGCTTTCTTT.

Notes on this clonotype: A read error is possible here, since a much larger clone lies one base away. The chain is built from TRBV5-1 and TRBJ1-3; D is ambiguous. Per germline, CDR1 SGHRS and CDR2 YFSETQ. The CDR3 loop spans 16 amino acids. CDR3 sequence reads: CASSSASSASGNTLYF. CDR3 DNA: TGCGCCAGCAGCTCTGCCTCGAGCGCGTCTGGAAACACCTTATATTTT.

Only a few counts were recorded for this clonotype. This chain connects TRBV7-2 to TRBJ2-1, with a tentative D call TRBD2 (6 bases). The CDR3 extends over 16 amino acids. Trimming pared 2 bases from V and 4 bases from J, leaving 15 bases between. Germline V gene lookup returns CDR1 SGHTA and CDR2 FQGNSA. The CDR3 loop reads CASSLSRRAPYNEQFF. DNA of the CDR3: TGTGCCAGCAGCTTATCACGGAGGGCCCCGTACAATGAGCAGTTCTTC. The full variable domain, completed using reference TRBV7-2 and TRBJ2-1, is GAGVSQSPSNKVTEKGKDVELRCDPISGHTALYWYRQSLGQGLEFLIYFQGNSAPDKSGLPSDRFSAERTGGSVSTLTIQRTQQEDSAVYLCASSLSRRAPYNEQFFGPGTRLTVL.

This clonotype occurred many times. The chain has TRBV11-2 and TRBJ2-3; no firm D call. CDR1 and CDR2 (germline): SGHAT, FQNNGV. The CDR3 contains 12 residues. V was shortened by 3 bases and J by 1 base, with 2 bases between the two germline ends. CDR3 loop: CASSFGTDTQYF. In nucleotides, the CDR3 is TGTGCCAGCAGCTTCGGCACAGATACGCAGTATTTT.

This clonotype was observed at least ten times. J is TRBJ2-1 and V is TRBV6-1; 7 bases agree with TRBD2. After removal of 5 bases from V and 6 bases from J, the junction contained 16 bases not matched to a gene. The CDR3 contains 17 residues. Per the germline V gene, CDR1 is MNHNS and CDR2 is SASEGT. The CDR3 sequence: CASSYSWTRPDSNEQFF. For the CDR3, the DNA is TGTGCCAGCAGTTATTCCTGGACTAGACCTGACTCCAATGAGCAGTTCTTC.

The chain combines TRBV25-1 with TRBJ2-3; D unclear. The V and J ends lost 0 bases and 6 bases respectively, with 13 bases between them. Germline assignment: CDR1 MGHDK and CDR2 SYGVNS. The CDR3 is made up of 15 amino acids. The CDR3 coding sequence is TGTGCCAGCAGTGAATATGGTACTCCCATGGATACGCAGTATTTT. It specifies CASSEYGTPMDTQYF.

This clonotype appeared a few times. The chain is built from TRBV9 and TRBJ2-7; D is uncertain. The germline V gene has CDR1 SGDLS and CDR2 YYNGEE. V shed 0 bases and J shed 7 bases, with 11 bases lying between them. The CDR3 is made up of 13 amino acids. The CDR3 nucleotides are TGTGCCAGCAGCGTAGACCGGATGGGGGAGCAGTACTTC. Translated: CASSVDRMGEQYF.

Ten or more counts support this clonotype. The chain couples TRBV6-2 or TRBV6-3 to TRBJ2-2; D is uncertain. Germline CDR1 MNHEY, CDR2 SVGEGT. V shed 5 bases and J shed 1 base, with 11 bases lying between them. The CDR3 is made up of 15 amino acids. The CDR3 nucleotides read TGTGCCAGCAGTCCCTCCCTCTTGAACACCGGGGAGCTGTTTTTT. Its protein product is CASSPSLLNTGELFF.

The CDR3 is CASSRSQGTGTEAFF. Here the CDR3 DNA reads TGTGCCAGCAGTCGCTCACAGGGGACGGGGACTGAAGCTTTCTTT. V gene TRBV28 combines with J gene TRBJ1-1; 7 bases line up with TRBD1. Germline V CDR1 and CDR2: MDHEN, SYDVKM. The CDR3 has 15 residues. The trim removed 5 bases at V and 5 bases at J, leaving 11 bases unmatched.

V is TRBV25-1 and J is TRBJ1-1; D call uncertain. The V gene's germline CDR1 is MGHDK and CDR2 SYGVNS. V gave up 1 base and J gave up 4 bases, with 10 bases separating them. The CDR3 has 14 residues. Written as DNA, the CDR3 is TGTGCCAGCAGTGAATCTGTGGGCCGCACTGAAGCTTTCTTT. This gives the protein CASSESVGRTEAFF.

In this sample, this clonotype turned up a few times. V is TRBV7-2 and J is TRBJ1-5; 7 bases align to TRBD1. After removal of 0 bases from V and 7 bases from J, the junction contained 6 bases not matched to a gene. Germline lookup yields CDR1 SGHTA and CDR2 FQGNSA. CDR3 length: 15 amino acids. CDR3 protein: CASSLALQGKQPQHF. The CDR3 DNA sequence: TGTGCCAGCAGCTTAGCGTTACAGGGGAAGCAGCCCCAGCATTTT.

At least ten counts were recorded for this clonotype. The chain employs TRBV18 and TRBJ2-1, with TRBD2 as a possible D gene (6 bases). With 4 bases removed from V and 9 bases from J, the gap between germline ends came to 13 bases. CDR3 length: 13 amino acids. CDR1 KGHSH and CDR2 LQKENI come from the germline V gene. The DNA for the CDR3 is TGTGCCAGCTCACGACTAGAAAGCGGTGAGCAGTTCTTC. It specifies CASSRLESGEQFF.

This clonotype was detected ten times or more. The chain combines TRBV11-2 with TRBJ2-1, with 8 bases identical to TRBD2. J gave up 8 bases and V 1 base, and 4 bases lay outside the gene matches. The germline CDR1 and CDR2 sequences are SGHAT and FQNNGV. CDR3 length: 14 residues. This chain's CDR3 is CASSLGVAGHEQFF. CDR3 bases: TGTGCCAGCAGCTTAGGGGTAGCGGGACATGAGCAGTTCTTC. Combining the CDR3 with reference TRBV11-2 and TRBJ2-1 gives the whole variable domain EAGVAQSPRYKIIEKRQSVAFWCNPISGHATLYWYQQILGQGPKLLIQFQNNGVVDDSQLPKDRFSAERLKGVDSTLKIQPAKLEDSAVYLCASSLGVAGHEQFFGPGTRLTVL.

This clonotype was found many times. The chain couples TRBV4-3 to TRBJ1-1; D not resolved. CDR3 length equals 14 residues. Germline V gene lookup returns CDR1 LGHNA and CDR2 YSLEER. The ends were cut back, 4 bases at V and 2 bases at J, with 11 bases in the middle. CDR3 DNA sequence: TGCGCCAGCAGCCCATCGATGGTAAACACTGAAGCTTTCTTT. Translating gives CASSPSMVNTEAFF.

This clonotype showed up many times. The rearrangement links TRBV12-3 or TRBV12-4 to TRBJ1-5; D is possibly TRBD1 (6 bases). The CDR3 length is 13 residues. V lost 6 bases, J lost 6 bases, and 12 bases lay in between. The CDR3 bases are TGTGCCAGCAGGGCTCAAGGGGGTCAGCCCCAGCATTTT. Translation: CASRAQGGQPQHF.

CDR3 bases: TGCAGTGCTTCCGACATGAACACTGAAGCTTTCTTT. Protein: CSASDMNTEAFF. The chain combines TRBV20-1 with TRBJ1-1; D call uncertain. CDR3 size: 12 residues. In germline, CDR1 is DFQATT, CDR2 SNEGSKA (reference sequence). V lost 5 bases to trimming and J lost 0 bases, with 7 bases between them.